The rows below give T cell receptor beta chains drawn from one sample of a study of blood T cell repertoires in COVID-19. The method was immunoSEQ multiplex PCR; TCRdb's version includes in-frame clones alone and lacks a portion of them. The profile covers over 350,000 clones, with about 90% appearing a single time and over 1.5% taken by the ten largest. Source material: PBMCs or T cells enriched from blood (not recorded which). These receptors were obtained from a woman younger than 30 with acute COVID-19. Each CDR3 is given with its conserved first and last residue. D genes are given only for firm matches. Size tells how often a clone was seen (once, few, many) or the class of an expanded clone, and some rows leave it out.

V: TRBV1; J: TRBJ2-1; D: .; size: .; DNA: TGCACCAGCAGCCAAGCCGGGGGACTTAGCGGGGGAAAACCAAACAATGAGCAGTTCTTC; CDR3: CTSSQAGGLSGGKPNNEQFF
V: TRBV15; J: TRBJ1-1; D: .; size: .; DNA: TGTGCCACCAGCAGAGCGAGACGGACTATGAACACTGAAGCTTTCTTT; CDR3: CATSRARRTMNTEAFF
V: TRBV5-4; J: TRBJ2-1; D: .; size: .; DNA: TGTGCCAGCAGCATAGGGACATCGATCTACAATGAGCAGTTCTTC; CDR3: CASSIGTSIYNEQFF
V: TRBV11-3; J: TRBJ2-1; D: TRBD1; size: few; DNA: TGTGCCAGCAGAGGACAGGGGGGGGAGCAGTTCTTC; CDR3: CASRGQGGEQFF
V: TRBV4-3; J: TRBJ2-5; D: TRBD1; size: once; DNA: TGCGCCAGCAGCCGAGAGACAGGGGGTGGAGCGGAGACCCAGTACTTC; CDR3: CASSRETGGGAETQYF
V: TRBV19; J: TRBJ2-3; D: TRBD1; size: .; DNA: TGTGCCAGTAGTGCCCGACAGGGGCGTACAGATACGCAGTATTTT; CDR3: CASSARQGRTDTQYF
V: TRBV19; J: TRBJ1-5; D: .; size: .; DNA: TGTGCCAGTAGTATAGGTGGTGCGAGGTCTGATCAGCCCCAGCATTTT; CDR3: CASSIGGARSDQPQHF
V: TRBV7-2; J: TRBJ1-3; D: .; size: .; DNA: TGTGCCAGCAGCCTCCGGACAGCTGGAAACACCATATATTTT; CDR3: CASSLRTAGNTIYF
V: TRBV30; J: TRBJ1-5; D: .; size: .; DNA: TGTGCCTGGAGTGTTGCCTGGCAGGGAGGTTCGGTCAATCAGCCCCAGCATTTT; CDR3: CAWSVAWQGGSVNQPQHF
V: TRBV6-2/TRBV6-3; J: TRBJ1-5; D: TRBD1; size: .; DNA: TGTGCCAGCAGTTGGGGGTCCGGGACAGTTAGTTCCAATCAGCCCCAGCATTTT; CDR3: CASSWGSGTVSSNQPQHF
V: TRBV30; J: TRBJ2-7; D: .; size: .; DNA: TGTGCCTGGAGTACGGGACACCCCTACGAGCAGTACTTC; CDR3: CAWSTGHPYEQYF
V: TRBV4-2; J: TRBJ1-4; D: TRBD1; size: .; DNA: TGTGCCAGCATCGGACAGGGGGCGTCAGGCGGTGAAAAACTGTTTTTT; CDR3: CASIGQGASGGEKLFF
V: TRBV5-1; J: TRBJ1-2; D: .; size: .; DNA: TGCGCCAGCAGCTTACGGACAGACACTAACTATGGCTACACCTTC; CDR3: CASSLRTDTNYGYTF
V: TRBV5-5; J: TRBJ1-3; D: .; size: .; DNA: TGTGCCAGCAGCTTCCCCCAGGGGACTGGAAACACCATATATTTT; CDR3: CASSFPQGTGNTIYF
V: TRBV27; J: TRBJ1-1; D: .; size: few; DNA: TGTGCCAGCAGCCACCGCAGGGGCGGGACTGAAGCTTTCTTT; CDR3: CASSHRRGGTEAFF
V: TRBV4-1; J: TRBJ2-5; D: .; size: .; DNA: TGCGCCAGCACCCGCGTTATAGCGGCCCAAGAGACCCAGTACTTC; CDR3: CASTRVIAAQETQYF
V: TRBV9; J: TRBJ1-6; D: .; size: .; DNA: TGTGCCAGCAGCGTAGGTTGTTGTGGTACGGATAATTCACCCCTCCACTTT; CDR3: CASSVGCCGTDNSPLHF
V: TRBV3-1/TRBV3-2; J: TRBJ2-7; D: TRBD2; size: .; DNA: TGTGCCAGCAGCCAAGCGACTAGCGGGAGGGCCTACGAGCAGTACTTC; CDR3: CASSQATSGRAYEQYF
V: TRBV4-1; J: TRBJ2-2; D: .; size: .; DNA: TGCGCCAGCACCCCGGGACTGGAAGTCACCGGGGAGCTGTTTTTT; CDR3: CASTPGLEVTGELFF
V: TRBV9; J: TRBJ2-1; D: TRBD1; size: .; DNA: TGTGCCAGCAGCACCGAGCTCGGGACAGGGATATACAATGAGCAGTTCTTC; CDR3: CASSTELGTGIYNEQFF
V: TRBV9; J: TRBJ2-3; D: TRBD2; size: .; DNA: TGTGCCAGCAGCCCATTGGGGACTAGCGGGGGCCAGACGCAGTATTTT; CDR3: CASSPLGTSGGQTQYF
V: TRBV6-5; J: TRBJ2-1; D: .; size: .; DNA: TGTGCCAGCAGTTACGGCAGGGGCATCTACAATGAGCAGTTCTTC; CDR3: CASSYGRGIYNEQFF
V: TRBV5-5; J: TRBJ2-1; D: TRBD2; size: .; DNA: TGTGCCAGCAGCTTATTAGCGGGAGAGGTGTACAATGAGCAGTTCTTC; CDR3: CASSLLAGEVYNEQFF
V: TRBV11-3; J: TRBJ1-3; D: .; size: .; DNA: TGTGCCAGCAGCCAAGGGCCGGGGGTCGGAAACACCATATATTTT; CDR3: CASSQGPGVGNTIYF
V: TRBV3-1/TRBV3-2; J: TRBJ2-3; D: .; size: .; DNA: TGTGCCAGCAGCCAAGATTGGTCAGGGGCCACAGATACGCAGTATTTT; CDR3: CASSQDWSGATDTQYF
V: TRBV6-1; J: TRBJ1-2; D: .; size: .; DNA: TGTGCCAGCAGTGAGGAGGGGCCCTTATTC; CDR3: CASSEEGPLF
V: TRBV7-8; J: TRBJ1-3; D: .; size: .; DNA: TGTGCCAGCAGCTTAGTAGGCAGGGCTGGAAACACCATATATTTT; CDR3: CASSLVGRAGNTIYF
V: TRBV19; J: TRBJ1-2; D: .; size: once; DNA: TGTGCCAGTAGTATAAGGAGGACGCAGATCTATGGCTACACCTTC; CDR3: CASSIRRTQIYGYTF
V: TRBV9; J: TRBJ2-5; D: TRBD2; size: .; DNA: TGTGCCAGCAGCTATACAGCGGGGTCGCGGGTGGAGACCCAGTACTTC; CDR3: CASSYTAGSRVETQYF
V: TRBV19; J: TRBJ2-6; D: TRBD1; size: .; DNA: TGTGCCAGTAGTAACGACCCAGGGGGTTTCTCTGGGGCCAACGTCCTGACTTTC; CDR3: CASSNDPGGFSGANVLTF
V: TRBV5-4; J: TRBJ1-1; D: TRBD1; size: .; DNA: TGTGCCAGCAGCCTGGACAGGGGAAACACTGAAGCTTTCTTT; CDR3: CASSLDRGNTEAFF
V: TRBV12-3/TRBV12-4; J: TRBJ1-5; D: .; size: .; DNA: TGTGCCAGCAGGAGTTCCCTTCAGCCCCAGCATTTT; CDR3: CASRSSLQPQHF
V: TRBV30; J: TRBJ1-6; D: .; size: .; DNA: TGTGCCTGGAGTGTACAAGGTGGGAGATATAATTCACCCCTCCACTTT; CDR3: CAWSVQGGRYNSPLHF
V: TRBV5-1; J: TRBJ1-4; D: TRBD1; size: .; DNA: TGCGCCAGCAGCGTTTCCGGGACAGAGAATGAAAAACTGTTTTTT; CDR3: CASSVSGTENEKLFF
V: TRBV19; J: TRBJ1-2; D: .; size: .; DNA: TGTGCCAGTAGGCCTGACAGTAACTATGGCTACACCTTC; CDR3: CASRPDSNYGYTF
V: TRBV11-2; J: TRBJ1-1; D: TRBD1; size: .; DNA: TGTGCCAGCAGCTATAGGGACAGAGGGGTGATGGGCACTGAAGCTTTCTTT; CDR3: CASSYRDRGVMGTEAFF